The present T cell receptor (beta chain) was sequenced within a study of blood T cells in healthy people across ages. Study-wide points: Diversity of TCR beta correlated strongly with naive T cell percentage.

The second PCR ran about 6 to 12 cycles with a sample-barcoded 5' primer and J-beta primers. TCRdb re-derived calls from the 5' RACE reads in MiXCR, one entry per CDR3 protein. The sample includes 580,000 or so distinct CDR3 sequences, 47% of them seen just once. This clonotype was detected many times. Its antigen is still unknown. The clonotype originates from an older man in good health. Sample: blood.

Written as DNA, the CDR3 is TGCAGCGTTCAGGGGGCAGGCTCTGGCGAGCAGTACTTC. Residues: CSVQGAGSGEQYF. J is TRBJ2-7 and V is TRBV29-1, with 8 bases lining up with TRBD1. CDR3 length: 13 amino acids. Losses at the gene ends were 5 bases for V and 6 bases for J; bases not matched to a gene: 9. Per the germline V gene, CDR1 is SQVTM and CDR2 is ANQGSEA.